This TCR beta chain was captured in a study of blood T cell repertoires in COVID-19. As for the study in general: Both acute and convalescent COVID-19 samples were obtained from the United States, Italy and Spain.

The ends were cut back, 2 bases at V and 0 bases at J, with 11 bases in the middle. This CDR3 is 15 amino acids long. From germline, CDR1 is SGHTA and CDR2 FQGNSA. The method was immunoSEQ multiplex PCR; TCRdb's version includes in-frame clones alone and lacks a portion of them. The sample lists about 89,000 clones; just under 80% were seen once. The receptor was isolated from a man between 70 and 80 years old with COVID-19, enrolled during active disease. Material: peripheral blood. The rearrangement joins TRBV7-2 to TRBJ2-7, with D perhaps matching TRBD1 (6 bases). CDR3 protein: CASSLIGGPSYEQYF. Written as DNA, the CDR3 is TGTGCCAGCAGCTTAATAGGGGGACCCTCCTACGAGCAGTACTTC.